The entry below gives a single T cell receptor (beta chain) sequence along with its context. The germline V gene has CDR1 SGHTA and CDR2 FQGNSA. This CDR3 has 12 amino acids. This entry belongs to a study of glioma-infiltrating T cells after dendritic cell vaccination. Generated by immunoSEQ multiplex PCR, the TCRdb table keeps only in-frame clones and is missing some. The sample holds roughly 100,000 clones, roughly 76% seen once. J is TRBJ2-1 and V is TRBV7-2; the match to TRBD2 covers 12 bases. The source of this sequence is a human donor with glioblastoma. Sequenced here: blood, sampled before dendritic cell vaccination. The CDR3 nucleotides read TGTGCGTCTGGACTAGCGGGGAATGAGCAGTTCTTC. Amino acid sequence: CASGLAGNEQFF.